The 10 T cell receptor beta chains listed next were all sequenced from one sample in a study of control samples from healthy donors and cancer patients. Some clones are missing from TCRdb's copy, which holds only in-frame ones; the method was immunoSEQ multiplex PCR. The table has about 130,000 clones, approximately 90% seen once. The sample was blood. The receptors stem from a young man in good health.

The chain has TRBV5-4 and TRBJ1-1; 9 bases align to TRBD1. The J segment lost 9 bases and the V segment lost 4 bases, leaving 10 bases of the junction unmatched. Germline loops: CDR1 SGHNT, CDR2 YYREEE (reference sequence). The CDR3 totals 14 residues. DNA for the CDR3: TGTGCCAGCAGCGCGGGACAGGGTGGGACTAAAGCTTTCTTT. It yields the protein CASSAGQGGTKAFF.

The chain combines TRBV27 with TRBJ1-2; 8 bases match TRBD1. Per the germline V gene, CDR1 is MNHEY and CDR2 is SMNVEV (reference sequence). V was pared by 0 bases and J by 4 bases, with 4 bases of the junction left unmatched. This CDR3 spans 15 amino acids. The chain's CDR3 is CASSLSLTGGYGYTF. The CDR3 nucleotides read TGTGCCAGCAGTTTATCCTTAACAGGGGGCTATGGCTACACCTTC.

V usage is TRBV5-1 and J usage is TRBJ1-1; D gene unclear. From germline, CDR1 is SGHRS and CDR2 YFSETQ. Trimming pared 0 bases from V and 1 base from J, leaving 13 bases between. This CDR3 has 16 residues. The CDR3 here is CASSLEPQMKNTEAFF. CDR3 coding DNA: TGCGCCAGCAGCTTGGAGCCCCAGATGAAGAACACTGAAGCTTTCTTT.

The chain couples TRBV19 to TRBJ1-5; D not certain. V was cut by 5 bases and J by 7 bases, with 21 bases left in between. Germline V CDR1 and CDR2: LNHDA, SQIVND (reference sequence). The CDR3 is 16 amino acids. As DNA, the CDR3 is TGTGCCAGTAGTCACAAAGGGCATTTACTAAGGCAGCCCCAGCATTTT. Residues: CASSHKGHLLRQPQHF.

V usage is TRBV13 and J usage is TRBJ2-7, with D perhaps TRBD2 (5 bases). Trimming cost V 5 bases and J 2 bases, with 22 bases left between them. Germline CDR1 and CDR2: PRHDT and FYEKMQ (reference sequence). The CDR3 consists of 17 residues. The CDR3 spells CASSDSQTGRITYEQYF. The CDR3 DNA is TGTGCCAGCAGCGACTCCCAGACTGGGAGAATCACCTACGAGCAGTACTTC.

The chain employs TRBV5-1 and TRBJ2-3, with 8 bases lining up with TRBD1. V dropped 7 bases and J dropped 2; count of bases not matched to a gene: 6. Germline V CDR1 and CDR2: SGHRS, YFSETQ. CDR3 length: 14 amino acids. CDR3 nucleotide sequence: TGCGCCAGCGGGACAGGACAACCCACAGATACGCAGTATTTT. Protein product: CASGTGQPTDTQYF.

The chain's CDR3 is CASIPGTGDEKLFF. CDR3 coding DNA: TGTGCCAGTATCCCCGGGACAGGGGACGAAAAACTGTTTTTT. This sequence joins TRBV19 and TRBJ1-4; TRBD1 aligns across 10 bases. The V gene end was trimmed by 7 bases and the J gene end by 8 bases; junction bases not matched to a gene: 7. The germline V gene has CDR1 LNHDA and CDR2 SQIVND (reference sequence). This CDR3 is 14 amino acids long.

The chain joins TRBV2 to TRBJ2-3; 8 bases map to TRBD1. The CDR3 length is 19 residues. V lost 3 bases to trimming and J lost 0 bases; unmatched junction nucleotides: 14. Germline V gene data show CDR1 as SNHLY and CDR2 as FYNNEI. The CDR3 is CASSEPRDRTLASTDTQYF. CDR3 DNA: TGTGCCAGCAGTGAGCCCCGGGACAGGACCCTGGCTAGCACAGATACGCAGTATTTT.

This rearrangement joins TRBV6-5 to TRBJ1-3; D ambiguous. The V and J ends lost 5 bases and 0 bases respectively, with 11 bases between them. Germline V gene data show CDR1 as MNHEY and CDR2 as SVGAGI. The CDR3 covers 15 residues. The CDR3 DNA sequence: TGTGCCAGCAGTAACGGGGATCTCTCTGGAAACACCATATATTTT. As protein: CASSNGDLSGNTIYF.

The rearrangement joins TRBV5-4 to TRBJ2-5; D might be TRBD1 (6 bases). V lost 0 bases, J lost 5 bases, and 14 bases lay in between. CDR1 is SGHNT and CDR2 is YYREEE in the germline V gene (reference sequence). The CDR3 runs 15 residues. The CDR3 DNA is TGTGCCAGCAGCTTGGCCGACCCGAGGGGGGAGACCCAGTACTTC. It yields the protein CASSLADPRGETQYF. The full variable domain, rest sourced from reference TRBV5-4 and TRBJ2-5, is ETGVTQSPTHLIKTRGQQVTLRCSSQSGHNTVSWYQQALGQGPQFIFQYYREEENGRGNFPPRFSGLQFPNYSSELNVNALELDDSALYLCASSLADPRGETQYFGPGTRLLVL.